One sample yielded the 10 T cell receptor beta chains listed below, sequenced in a study of long-term antiretroviral therapy in people with HIV. Samples were assayed with immunoSEQ v3.0 at survey level. Profiling relied on immunoSEQ multiplex PCR, and the TCRdb table lists in-frame clones only, not all of them. The sample has approximately 32,000 clones, around 82% seen once. The sample in question was unsorted PBMCs, obtained 0.4 years before starting antiretroviral therapy. Every receptor here comes from a man aged 18 to 35 with HIV.

The chain has TRBV18 and TRBJ1-1; no clear D gene. V lost 0 bases to trimming and J lost 3 bases, with 8 bases between them. CDR1 and CDR2 from the germline V gene are KGHSH and LQKENI. The CDR3 has 14 residues. CDR3 sequence (DNA): TGTGCCAGCTCACCACCGGTCGGACACACTGAAGCTTTCTTT. Its protein product is CASSPPVGHTEAFF.

The chain carries TRBV9 and TRBJ1-3; possibly TRBD1 for D (5 bases). The CDR3 is 14 residues long. Per the germline V gene, CDR1 is SGDLS and CDR2 is YYNGEE. V lost 3 bases and J lost 2, with 9 bases in between. CDR3 protein: CASSGQGTGNTIYF. The DNA of the CDR3 is TGTGCCAGCAGCGGGCAGGGTACTGGAAACACCATATATTTT.

This clone has a handful of counts. CDR3 sequence: CASALVVGDTGELFF. The CDR3 DNA is TGTGCCAGCGCCCTGGTAGTGGGGGACACCGGGGAGCTGTTTTTT. The chain carries TRBV28 and TRBJ2-2; the D gene could be TRBD1 or TRBD2 (5 bases each). CDR3 length: 15 residues. Germline CDR1 reads MDHEN; CDR2 reads SYDVKM. V lost 8 bases to trimming and J lost 3 bases, with 16 bases between them. The whole variable domain, remainder taken from reference TRBV28 and TRBJ2-2, is DVKVTQSSRYLVKRTGEKVFLECVQDMDHENMFWYRQDPGLGLRLIYFSYDVKMKEKGDIPEGYSVSREKKERFSLILESASTNQTSMYLCASALVVGDTGELFFGEGSRLTVL.

This chain connects TRBV29-1 to TRBJ1-2; 7 nucleotides line up with TRBD1. This CDR3 region has 13 residues. J was trimmed by 4 bases and V by 6 bases; bases with no gene match: 8. Germline CDR1 reads SQVTM; CDR2 reads ANQGSEA. For the CDR3, the DNA is TGCAGCGTGAAAACGACAGGGAGCTATGGCTACACCTTC. It encodes CSVKTTGSYGYTF.

The rearrangement links TRBV10-2 to TRBJ1-1; D possibly corresponds to TRBD1 (6 bases). V dropped 7 bases and J dropped 4 bases, with 16 bases sitting between them. CDR1 and CDR2 from the germline V gene are WSHSY and SAAADI. This CDR3 comprises 14 residues. The CDR3 spells CASIGGGGSTEAFF. In DNA form, the CDR3 reads TGCGCCAGCATCGGAGGGGGAGGGAGCACTGAAGCTTTCTTT.

The chain uses TRBV18 and TRBJ2-1, with 7 bases fitting TRBD1. This CDR3 has 16 amino acids. The germline V gene has CDR1 KGHSH and CDR2 LQKENI. V was clipped by 3 bases and J by 2 bases; unmatched bases: 7. The CDR3 region is CASSPPNQGAYNEQFF. DNA of the CDR3: TGTGCCAGCTCACCCCCGAACCAGGGGGCCTACAATGAGCAGTTCTTC.

The V and J genes are TRBV9 and TRBJ2-1, with D perhaps TRBD1 or TRBD2 (5 bases each). The V end was cut by 4 bases, the J end by 9 bases, with 17 bases between. The CDR3 contains 14 residues. The germline V gene encodes CDR1 SGDLS and CDR2 YYNGEE. As DNA, the CDR3 is TGTGCCAGCAGCCCCCAATCGGTGAGGGGTGAGCAGTTCTTC. This translates into CASSPQSVRGEQFF.

V and J are TRBV4-2 and TRBJ1-1; D is unresolved. Germline-derived CDR1 and CDR2 are LGHNA and YNFKEQ. V lost 0 bases and J lost 1, with 6 bases in between. The CDR3 runs 14 residues. CDR3 DNA sequence: TGTGCCAGCAGCCAAGATTTGGGGAACACTGAAGCTTTCTTT. It specifies CASSQDLGNTEAFF.

Written as DNA, the CDR3 is TGTGCCAGCTCGACAGGTTCCCCGAGGCAGTTCTTC. Its protein product is CASSTGSPRQFF. The chain couples TRBV9 to TRBJ2-1; a weak D match, TRBD1 (6 bases). The CDR3 extends over 12 amino acids. Trimming took off 7 bases at V and 12 bases at J, with 17 bases between the two ends. Germline CDR1 and CDR2: SGDLS and YYNGEE.

The rearrangement links TRBV7-9 to TRBJ2-3, with TRBD1 as a possible D gene (6 bases). CDR3 length equals 16 residues. Germline CDR1 reads SEHNR; CDR2 reads FQNEAQ (reference sequence). V was shortened by 5 bases and J by 8 bases, with 23 bases between the two germline ends. In nucleotides, the CDR3 is TGTGCCAGCAGCCCTACCGGACAGTTGGAAGGCGGTACGCAGTATTTT. Translation gives CASSPTGQLEGGTQYF.